Shown below are 25 T cell receptor beta chains from a single sample sequenced in a study of blood T cell repertoires in COVID-19. Using immunoSEQ multiplex PCR, the repertoire was profiled, and TCRdb retains in-frame clones only, with some absent. The sample has some 100,000 clones; almost 90% are singletons. The specimen sequenced was peripheral blood. The receptor source for this set is a human donor in a cohort sampled during active COVID-19.

CDR3 sequence reads: CASSSRDPSDQETQYF. The CDR3 bases are TGTGCCAGCAGCTCGAGGGACCCTAGCGACCAAGAGACCCAGTACTTC. This chain uses TRBV7-8 with TRBJ2-5, with D possibly matching TRBD2 (6 bases). V lost 4 bases to trimming and J lost 0 bases, with 15 bases between them. Per the germline V gene, CDR1 is SGHVS and CDR2 is FQNEAQ. The CDR3 spans 16 residues.

The chain uses TRBV5-5 and TRBJ2-5, with no clear D. V lost 0 bases, J lost 4 bases, and 10 bases lay in between. The CDR3 loop spans 14 amino acids. The germline V gene has CDR1 SGHKS and CDR2 YYEKEE (reference sequence). The DNA of the CDR3 is TGTGCCAGCAGCTTGGGACTCGTAGGAGAGACCCAGTACTTC. Its protein product is CASSLGLVGETQYF. Together with reference TRBV5-5 and TRBJ2-5, the CDR3 gives the full variable domain: DAGVTQSPTHLIKTRGQQVTLRCSPISGHKSVSWYQQVLGQGPQFIFQYYEKEERGRGNFPDRFSARQFPNYSSELNVNALLLGDSALYLCASSLGLVGETQYFGPGTRLLVL.

This clone came up once. V gene TRBV5-1 combines with J gene TRBJ1-4, with 9 bases identical to TRBD1. The CDR3 totals 15 residues. Germline loops: CDR1 SGHRS, CDR2 YFSETQ. V lost 4 bases, J lost 4 bases, and 5 bases stayed unmatched. This chain's CDR3 is CASSMPGQGNEKLFF. The DNA for the CDR3 is TGCGCCAGCAGCATGCCGGGACAGGGTAATGAAAAACTGTTTTTT. The full variable domain, completed using reference TRBV5-1 and TRBJ1-4, is KAGVTQTPRYLIKTRGQQVTLSCSPISGHRSVSWYQQTPGQGLQFLFEYFSETQRNKGNFPGRFSGRQFSNSRSEMNVSTLELGDSALYLCASSMPGQGNEKLFFGSGTQLSVL.

The chain uses TRBV10-1 and TRBJ1-2; D is perhaps TRBD1 (6 bases). Deletions cut 5 bases from V and 2 bases from J, with 15 bases between. Germline CDR1 and CDR2: WNHNN and SYGVQD (reference sequence). This CDR3 region has 15 residues. CDR3 in amino acids: CASSIKDSLNYGYTF. As DNA, the CDR3 is TGCGCCAGCAGTATAAAGGACAGCTTAAACTATGGCTACACCTTC.

The V call is TRBV28, the J call TRBJ2-5; D is possibly TRBD1 (6 bases). In germline, CDR1 is MDHEN, CDR2 SYDVKM. The V end lost 6 bases, the J end lost 1 base, and 9 bases lay between the germline ends. This CDR3 has 13 amino acids. CDR3 residues: CASSRQVQETQYF. For the CDR3, the DNA is TGTGCCAGCAGCCGACAGGTCCAAGAGACCCAGTACTTC.

The CDR3 nucleotides read TGTGCCAGCAGCTTTGACAGTTACGAGCAGTACTTC. This sequence encodes CASSFDSYEQYF. The genes are TRBV7-8 and TRBJ2-7; maybe TRBD1 (5 bases). Trimming cost V 3 bases and J 4 bases, with 7 bases left between them. The CDR3 is made up of 12 amino acids. Germline V gene data show CDR1 as SGHVS and CDR2 as FQNEAQ. Using reference TRBV7-8 and TRBJ2-7 for the parts outside the CDR3, the full variable domain is GAGVSQSPRYKVAKRGQDVALRCDPISGHVSLFWYQQALGQGPEFLTYFQNEAQLDKSGLPSDRFFAERPEGSVSTLKIQRTQQEDSAVYLCASSFDSYEQYFGPGTRLTVT.

The genes are TRBV3-1 (or the pseudogene TRBV3-2) and TRBJ1-1; no clear D. Germline V lookup: CDR1 LGHDT, CDR2 YNNKEL (reference sequence). V lost 6 bases, J lost 1 base, and 3 bases lay in between. The CDR3 totals 11 residues. CDR3 loop: CASRRNTEAFF. The CDR3 DNA reads TGTGCCAGCAGGAGGAACACTGAAGCTTTCTTT.

This clone appeared once. The rearrangement links TRBV7-3 to TRBJ2-1, with D possibly being TRBD1 (5 bases). The germline V gene encodes CDR1 SGHTA and CDR2 FQGTGA. Trimming removed 2 bases from V and 6 bases from J, with 14 bases in between. The CDR3 is 15 residues long. The CDR3: CASSLQGIGINEQFF. The CDR3 DNA is TGTGCCAGCAGCTTACAGGGTATTGGGATCAATGAGCAGTTCTTC.

The genes are TRBV5-1 and TRBJ2-5; perhaps TRBD1 as D (6 bases). Germline CDR1 SGHRS, CDR2 YFSETQ. The V end was cut by 0 bases, the J end by 5 bases, with 11 bases between. The CDR3 is 14 residues long. The CDR3 coding sequence is TGCGCCAGCAGCTTGGCCCAGGGGTGGGAGACCCAGTACTTC. Its protein is CASSLAQGWETQYF.

This clone was found a few times. The chain couples TRBV4-2 to TRBJ1-2, with 8 bases matching TRBD1. The CDR3 has 14 amino acids. The germline V gene has CDR1 LGHNA and CDR2 YNFKEQ. Trimming removed 1 base from V and 5 bases from J; junction bases left unmatched: 3. The CDR3 spells CASSQVGQVYGYTF. The DNA of the CDR3 is TGTGCCAGCAGCCAAGTGGGACAGGTTTATGGCTACACCTTC.

V and J are TRBV7-9 and TRBJ2-5; the D gene is possibly TRBD2 (6 bases). This CDR3 has 16 amino acids. The V gene lost 4 bases and the J gene lost 1 base, with 16 bases spanning the gap. Per the germline V gene, CDR1 is SEHNR and CDR2 is FQNEAQ (reference sequence). The CDR3 region has the DNA TGTGCCAGCAGCTCGTCTAATGGAGGGGTCCAAGAGACCCAGTACTTC. It encodes CASSSSNGGVQETQYF.

By share of the sample, this clone is medium-sized (0.01 to 0.1%). This chain connects TRBV7-9 to TRBJ2-1; TRBD1 aligns across 9 bases. The CDR3 sequence is 16 residues long. Germline lookup yields CDR1 SEHNR and CDR2 FQNEAQ (reference sequence). J lost 5 bases, V lost 3 bases, and 8 bases had no gene match. CDR3 coding DNA: TGTGCCAGCAGCTTTAACCCGGGACAGGGCCACAATGAGCAGTTCTTC. Translating it yields CASSFNPGQGHNEQFF.

This chain links TRBV19 with TRBJ2-4; the D gene is possibly TRBD2 (6 bases). Germline V gene sequence: CDR1 LNHDA, CDR2 SQIVND (reference sequence). Deletions cut 2 bases from V and 0 bases from J, with 17 bases between. The CDR3 runs to 18 residues. CDR3 amino acids: CASSISSPTAGAKNIQYF. CDR3 bases: TGTGCCAGTAGTATATCCTCCCCCACAGCGGGAGCCAAAAACATTCAGTACTTC. The complete variable domain, with remaining parts taken from reference TRBV19 and TRBJ2-4, reads DGGITQSPKYLFRKEGQNVTLSCEQNLNHDAMYWYRQDPGQGLRLIYYSQIVNDFQKGDIAEGYSVSREKKESFPLTVTSAQKNPTAFYLCASSISSPTAGAKNIQYFGAGTRLSVL.

The chain links TRBV12-3 or TRBV12-4 to TRBJ1-5; TRBD1 is a possible D gene (5 bases). The germline V and J ends were trimmed by 5 bases and 11 bases, with 16 bases remaining between them. CDR3 length: 13 amino acids. The CDR3 here is CASSGFGGESQHF. DNA for the CDR3: TGTGCCAGCAGTGGATTCGGAGGGGAGTCCCAGCATTTT.

The chain links TRBV5-4 to TRBJ1-2; D remains ambiguous. This CDR3 comprises 15 residues. V lost 4 bases and J 7 bases, leaving 20 bases between the germline ends. Germline V lookup: CDR1 SGHNT, CDR2 YYREEE (reference sequence). The CDR3 DNA follows: TGTGCCAGCAGCCCCCCCTTGGCAGAACTAAGTGGCTACACCTTC. This translates into CASSPPLAELSGYTF.

The V call is TRBV6-2 or TRBV6-3, the J call TRBJ1-5; D may be TRBD1 (6 bases). Trimming left V 0 bases short and J 4 bases short, with 19 bases between. Germline V gene lookup returns CDR1 MNHEY and CDR2 SVGEGT. This CDR3 is 18 amino acids long. The CDR3 region is CASSYSPTGLRLNQPQHF. In nucleotides, the CDR3 is TGTGCCAGCAGTTACTCGCCGACAGGCCTCCGATTAAATCAGCCCCAGCATTTT.

The chain uses TRBV5-6 and TRBJ2-1; the match to TRBD2 covers 11 bases. The CDR3 is made up of 16 amino acids. Germline CDR1 SGHDT, CDR2 YYEEEE. J gave up 7 bases and V 0 bases, and 6 bases lay outside the gene matches. CDR3 nucleotide sequence: TGTGCCAGCAGCTTGGTACTAGCGGGAGTAGGTAATGAGCAGTTCTTC. This encodes CASSLVLAGVGNEQFF.

The V gene is TRBV7-2, the J gene TRBJ2-1, with TRBD2 identical over 13 bases. Germline V gives CDR1 SGHTA, CDR2 FQGNSA. The CDR3 is made up of 17 amino acids. J was trimmed by 10 bases and V by 1 base; bases with no gene match: 10. CDR3 residues: CASSLVGTSGTFAEQFF. CDR3 DNA: TGTGCCAGCAGCTTAGTGGGGACTAGCGGGACCTTCGCGGAGCAGTTCTTC.

This chain connects TRBV5-6 to TRBJ2-7; possible D gene TRBD2, 5 bases. The CDR3 contains 13 residues. Germline V gene data show CDR1 as SGHDT and CDR2 as YYEEEE. V dropped 1 base and J dropped 0 bases, with 5 bases sitting between them. CDR3: CASSLTSSYEQYF. Here the CDR3 DNA reads TGTGCCAGCAGCTTGACTAGCTCCTACGAGCAGTACTTC. The whole variable domain, remainder taken from reference TRBV5-6 and TRBJ2-7, is DAGVTQSPTHLIKTRGQQVTLRCSPKSGHDTVSWYQQALGQGPQFIFQYYEEEERQRGNFPDRFSGHQFPNYSSELNVNALLLGDSALYLCASSLTSSYEQYFGPGTRLTVT.

The V call is TRBV25-1, the J call TRBJ2-1, with 8 bases lining up with TRBD2. CDR1 is MGHDK and CDR2 is SYGVNS in the germline V gene. CDR3 length: 17 amino acids. Trimming took 5 bases from V and 0 from J; bases not matched to a gene: 9. CDR3 residues: CASSTPRGTSSYNEQFF. CDR3 sequence (DNA): TGTGCCAGCAGTACCCCTAGGGGGACTAGCTCCTACAATGAGCAGTTCTTC. Variable domain in full (rest from reference TRBV25-1 and TRBJ2-1): EADIYQTPRYLVIGTGKKITLECSQTMGHDKMYWYQQDPGMELHLIHYSYGVNSTEKGDLSSESTVSRIRTEHFPLTLESARPSHTSQYLCASSTPRGTSSYNEQFFGPGTRLTVL.

A remark on this clone: Other DNA sequences in the same sample also yield this CDR3. In nucleotides, the CDR3 is TGTGCCACCAGCAGAGATCGGGGAGATACGCAGTATTTT. Translating it yields CATSRDRGDTQYF. The chain is built from TRBV15 and TRBJ2-3; D is possibly TRBD2 (5 bases). Between the trimmed V and J ends, which lost 0 bases and 5 bases, there was a span of 6 bases. The CDR3 contains 13 residues. Germline V lookup: CDR1 LNHNV, CDR2 YYDKDF (reference sequence).

The rearrangement joins TRBV4-2 to TRBJ2-7, with 8 bases identical to TRBD2. This CDR3 has 14 residues. Trimming cost V 4 bases and J 7 bases; bases outside gene matches: 9. Germline lookup yields CDR1 LGHNA and CDR2 YNFKEQ. Here the CDR3 reads CASSPNLSGMEQYF. In nucleotides, the CDR3 is TGTGCCAGCAGCCCGAACCTTAGCGGGATGGAGCAGTACTTC.

The CDR3 sequence: CASSVASPPYNEQFF. DNA for the CDR3: TGTGCCAGCAGCGTAGCGTCTCCCCCCTACAATGAGCAGTTCTTC. The chain couples TRBV9 to TRBJ2-1; D remains unclear. This CDR3 has 15 amino acids. V lost 0 bases, J lost 2 bases, and 9 bases lay in between. Germline CDR1 and CDR2: SGDLS and YYNGEE.

The chain is built from TRBV5-1 and TRBJ2-5; D is perhaps TRBD2 (5 bases). The CDR3 loop spans 13 amino acids. V gave up 1 base and J gave up 5 bases, with 9 bases separating them. Germline V gene data show CDR1 as SGHRS and CDR2 as YFSETQ. The CDR3 nucleotides read TGCGCCAGCAGCTTGTTGGTAGCGGAGACCCAGTACTTC. As protein: CASSLLVAETQYF.

This clone has more than one count but fewer than ten. The chain couples TRBV18 to TRBJ1-1; no clear D gene. There are 13 residues in the CDR3. V was clipped by 6 bases and J by 8 bases, with 16 bases between them. The germline CDR1 and CDR2 sequences are KGHSH and LQKENI. The CDR3: CASSPGLGGEAFF. CDR3 coding DNA: TGTGCCAGCTCCCCCGGCCTTGGCGGGGAAGCTTTCTTT.